This TCR beta chain was sequenced during a study of CD8+ T cells in alopecia areata. Findings and caveats of the study: Patients displayed less clarity in TCR sharing than mice, a finding possibly related to HLA.

About this clone itself: Its target is unknown.

The germline gives CDR1 SQVTM, CDR2 ANQGSEA. The CDR3 has 15 amino acids. Deletions cut 4 bases from V and 0 bases from J, with 14 bases between. It was cDNA, reverse transcribed from extracted RNA, that served as the sequencing template. Sequenced by immunoSEQ multiplex PCR; TCRdb stores in-frame clones only, minus some. Among approximately 210,000 clones listed, under 80% were seen once. Indicated treatment: oral pan-JAK inhibitor, 5-10 mg twice daily. The source was CD4+ T cells sorted from blood, collected at approximately week 50, from a patient treated with tofacitinib. This receptor was identified in a human donor with alopecia areata. The V gene is TRBV29-1, the J gene TRBJ2-3; perhaps TRBD1 as D (5 bases). CDR3 region: CSVGRQTASTDTQYF. The CDR3 DNA sequence: TGCAGCGTTGGTCGACAGACAGCTAGCACAGATACGCAGTATTTT.